This T cell receptor (beta chain) was profiled in a study of post-analysis software for immune sequencing data. Study summary: Relapsing-remitting, secondary progressive and progressive-relapsing courses of multiple sclerosis were included.

Study results and caveats: Compared with controls, patients showed significantly lower normalized Chao1 diversity. In patients, a few TRBV segments were more frequent than in controls, with TRBV5-6, TRBV5-1 and TRBV20-1 among them.

Presence of unique molecular identifiers characterized the TCR beta cDNA libraries. MiXCR, run by TCRdb on the PCR reads, gives a single entry per CDR3 protein. The sample lists about 400,000 distinct CDR3 sequences, 30% to 45% seen once, with roughly 13% in the top ten. As for this clonotype: Its antigen is still unknown.

CDR1 is DFQATT and CDR2 is SNEGSKA in the germline V gene (reference sequence). V was clipped by 6 bases and J by 0 bases; unmatched bases: 13. The CDR3 extends over 17 amino acids. Sample: blood. This receptor was taken from a girl aged 5-17 years with multiple sclerosis. The chain uses TRBV20-1 and TRBJ2-1; 8 nucleotides agree with TRBD2. Here the CDR3 DNA reads TGCAGTGCCAGCGATGGCGGGGGGCTTAGCTCCTACAATGAGCAGTTCTTC. Its translation: CSASDGGGLSSYNEQFF.